This is a list of T cell receptor beta chains from one sample in a study of siplizumab effects on memory and regulatory T cells. Method: immunoSEQ multiplex PCR; TCRdb's copy keeps in-frame clones and lacks some. The sample has about 85,000 clones, 95% seen once; the top ten hold approximately 17%. Sequenced material: CD8+ T cells sorted from blood. The receptors here all came from a human donor in good health. Both conserved end residues are part of each CDR3. D genes are given only for firm matches. The size field is filled for only some rows; it gives once, few, many or a size class.

clone_size j_call d_call v_call cdr3_nt cdr3_aa
NA TRBJ2-7 TRBD2 TRBV19 TGTGCCAGTAGTATCAACCCCCAGGAGCGGGAGGCCGATTACGAGCAGTACTTC CASSINPQEREADYEQYF
NA TRBJ2-1 NA TRBV27 TGTGCCAGCAGTTTAGGCAGGGAATCCTACAATGAGCAGTTCTTC CASSLGRESYNEQFF
NA TRBJ1-1 TRBD1 TRBV7-9 TGTGCCAGCTTGGGGACAGGGGGCCTGGGGGACCTTGCGAGCACTGAAGCTTTCTTT CASLGTGGLGDLASTEAFF
NA TRBJ1-5 NA TRBV19 TGTGCCAGTAGTATAGTGCAAAGGGGCAATCAGCCCCAGCATTTT CASSIVQRGNQPQHF
once TRBJ1-6 NA TRBV2 TGTGCCAGCAGTGACTTAGGGGCCGAAGATTCACCCCTCCACTTT CASSDLGAEDSPLHF
NA TRBJ2-1 TRBD1 TRBV7-3 TGTGCCAGCAGCTTAAGGGGACAGGGGGCTCAAAATGAGCAGTTCTTC CASSLRGQGAQNEQFF
NA TRBJ2-4 NA TRBV7-9 TGTGCCAGCAGCCCTCCCATTTTAGGTCTGGCCAAAAACATTCAGTACTTC CASSPPILGLAKNIQYF
few TRBJ2-1 TRBD1 TRBV13 TGTGCCAGCAGCATGACAGGGCGGGAGCAGTTCTTC CASSMTGREQFF
NA TRBJ2-5 NA TRBV27 TGTGCCAGCAGTCGAAAATTTAGGGCCGAGGAGACCCAGTACTTC CASSRKFRAEETQYF
NA TRBJ2-7 NA TRBV19 TGTGCCAGTAGTATAGCCGGAGGGTACGAGCAGTACTTC CASSIAGGYEQYF
NA TRBJ2-5 NA TRBV13 TGTGCCAGCAGCCTTGGACGAGAGACCCAGTACTTC CASSLGRETQYF
NA TRBJ2-7 NA TRBV2 TGTGCCAGCAGTGATCTACGAACCTACGAGCAGTACTTC CASSDLRTYEQYF
NA TRBJ1-1 TRBD1 TRBV9 TGTGCCAGCAGCGGGACAGGGTCGAACACTGAAGCTTTCTTT CASSGTGSNTEAFF
NA TRBJ2-7 NA TRBV4-1 TGCGCCAGCAGCCAAGTTTCGACCACATCTCCCTACGAGCAGTACTTC CASSQVSTTSPYEQYF
NA TRBJ2-7 TRBD1 TRBV19 TGTGCCAGTAGTCTTCACCTGGGACAGGGATCCCCCTACGAGCAGTACTTC CASSLHLGQGSPYEQYF
NA TRBJ2-3 NA TRBV7-9 TGTGCCAGCAGCTCCGACAGAGGCACAGATACGCAGTATTTT CASSSDRGTDTQYF
once TRBJ2-3 TRBD2 TRBV27 TGTGCCAGCAGTTTCCCCGGACTAGCGGGAGGGCCGTCGGATACGCAGTATTTT CASSFPGLAGGPSDTQYF
large TRBJ2-7 NA TRBV4-2 TGTGCCAGCAGCCAAGTTGACTATGGGGCCGAGCAGTACTTC CASSQVDYGAEQYF
once TRBJ2-5 NA TRBV27 TGTGCCAGCAGTTTATCATTTTGGCAGGGAGAGACCCAGTACTTC CASSLSFWQGETQYF
NA TRBJ2-3 NA TRBV2 TGTGCCAGCCAGGGGACTACAGATACGCAGTATTTT CASQGTTDTQYF
NA TRBJ1-1 NA TRBV7-9 TGTGCCAGCAGCTTTAGTGGGGAGGCTGAAGCTTTCTTT CASSFSGEAEAFF
NA TRBJ1-4 NA TRBV4-2 TGTGCCAGCAGCCAAGAGTTGAGTGTGAGGGACGGGGATGAAAAACTGTTTTTT CASSQELSVRDGDEKLFF
NA TRBJ2-7 TRBD1 TRBV28 TGTGCCAGCAGTTCTAGGGACAGTTACTACGAGCAGTACTTC CASSSRDSYYEQYF
NA TRBJ2-7 NA TRBV11-3 TGTGCCAGCAGCTTAGAAGAAGCGGACGAGCAGTACTTC CASSLEEADEQYF
NA TRBJ2-1 TRBD2 TRBV9 TGTGCCAGCAGCGCCCTTAGCGGGAGGATGCACAATGAGCAGTTCTTC CASSALSGRMHNEQFF
NA TRBJ2-6 NA TRBV13 TGTGCCAGCAGCTTAGGCCCGTCGCGTGGGGCCAACGTCCTGACTTTC CASSLGPSRGANVLTF
NA TRBJ2-3 TRBD2 TRBV29-1 TGCAGCGTCAGCCTATATGGGACTAGCGGGAGGGAAACAGATACGCAGTATTTT CSVSLYGTSGRETDTQYF
once TRBJ1-6 NA TRBV28 TGTGCCACCGGAAAGCTCAACTCACCCCTCCACTTT CATGKLNSPLHF
NA TRBJ2-7 TRBD2 TRBV27 TGTGCCAGCATCCCCTCACTAGCGCAACCCTACGAGCAGTACTTC CASIPSLAQPYEQYF
NA TRBJ1-1 NA TRBV7-8 TGTGCCAGCAGCTTAGGTACTTTGAGCACTGAAGCTTTCTTT CASSLGTLSTEAFF
once TRBJ2-7 TRBD1 TRBV6-6 TGTGCCAGCAGTGCCGAGAGACAGGGGTACGAGCAGTACTTC CASSAERQGYEQYF
NA TRBJ2-1 TRBD2 TRBV18 TGTGCCAGCTCACCGGGAAGTTCCGACAGCGGGGGTAATGAGCAGTTCTTC CASSPGSSDSGGNEQFF
NA TRBJ1-1 NA TRBV9 TGTGCCAGCAGCGCTCGGGGGAGAGGGGGCACTGAAGCTTTCTTT CASSARGRGGTEAFF
NA TRBJ2-5 NA TRBV9 TGTGCCAGCAGCGTAGCGGGAGTGGGAGAGACCCAGTACTTC CASSVAGVGETQYF
once TRBJ2-1 NA TRBV27 TGTGCCAGCAGTATCGATTCAAGTTCGAATGAGCAGTTCTTC CASSIDSSSNEQFF
NA TRBJ2-7 NA TRBV4-1 TGCGCCAGCAGCCAACAGGGTTTCGAGCAGTACTTC CASSQQGFEQYF
NA TRBJ1-1 TRBD1 TRBV18 TGTGCCAGCTCACCAGGCCCCGCGGCGCCAACAGGGGGCGTCGACACTGAAGCTTTCTTT CASSPGPAAPTGGVDTEAFF